The rows below give T cell receptor beta chains drawn from one sample of a study of blood T cell repertoires in COVID-19. Assay: immunoSEQ multiplex PCR; the TCRdb copy retains only in-frame clones and omits some. The sample lists roughly 80,000 clones, roughly four fifths occurring once. Sequenced sample: peripheral blood. The source is a man aged 45 to 65 with acute or convalescent COVID-19. CDR3s include the opening cysteine and the closing phenylalanine or tryptophan. The D gene is left open where the match is weak. Not every row has a clone size; where given, it reads once, few, many or a size class.

d_call	v_call	j_call	clone_size	cdr3_length	cdr3_aa	cdr3_nt
-	TRBV7-6	TRBJ1-1	-	14	CASSLPTENTEAFF	TGTGCCAGCAGCTTACCGACAGAGAACACTGAAGCTTTCTTT
-	TRBV5-1	TRBJ2-3	-	13	CASRNSFTDTQYF	TGCGCCAGCAGAAACTCATTCACAGATACGCAGTATTTT
-	TRBV7-2	TRBJ1-2	-	11	CASSLVQGYTF	TGTGCCAGCAGCTTAGTCCAGGGCTACACCTTC
-	TRBV19	TRBJ2-3	-	13	CASSIPSTDTQYF	TGTGCCAGTAGTATCCCTAGCACAGATACGCAGTATTTT
-	TRBV2	TRBJ2-7	few	14	CASSEFEGEDEQYF	TGTGCCAGCAGTGAATTCGAGGGGGAAGACGAGCAGTACTTC
-	TRBV5-6	TRBJ2-3	-	13	CAGWERHADTQYF	TGTGCTGGGTGGGAGCGTCACGCAGATACGCAGTATTTT
-	TRBV5-6	TRBJ1-6	-	13	CASSSRQNSPLHF	TGTGCCAGCAGCTCTAGACAGAATTCACCCCTCCACTTT
TRBD1	TRBV7-2	TRBJ2-7	-	14	CASSTDRGTSVQYF	TGTGCCAGCAGCACGGACAGGGGCACTAGCGTGCAGTACTTC
-	TRBV7-9	TRBJ2-2	-	13	CASSLGHTGELFF	TGTGCCAGCAGCTTAGGGCACACCGGGGAGCTGTTTTTT
TRBD1	TRBV19	TRBJ2-7	-	14	CASSAGTGSYEQYF	TGTGCCAGTAGCGCCGGGACAGGGTCCTACGAGCAGTACTTC
-	TRBV5-4	TRBJ2-4	-	14	CASSEASTKNIQYF	TGTGCCAGCAGCGAAGCTAGCACCAAAAACATTCAGTACTTC
TRBD1	TRBV19	TRBJ1-2	-	14	CASGTGDPLASYTF	TGTGCCAGCGGGACAGGGGATCCTCTTGCAAGCTACACCTTC